Following are 32 T cell receptor beta chains from one sample sequenced in a study of T-cell memory formation after mild COVID-19. TCRdb recomputed calls from the 5' RACE reads with MiXCR, one row per CDR3 protein. The repertoire holds about 390,000 distinct CDR3 sequences, around 21% seen once, with around 12% in the top ten. The specimen was PBMCs or a T cell subset sorted from them (not recorded which). The receptors were sampled from an adult woman who had mild COVID-19 (a few samples of this study predate the infection). Cell type and time point are not known.

The genes are TRBV20-1 and TRBJ2-1; tentatively, D is TRBD2 (6 bases). The V end lost 1 base, the J end lost 3 bases, and 10 bases lay between the germline ends. CDR3 length: 14 residues. In germline, CDR1 is DFQATT, CDR2 SNEGSKA (reference sequence). CDR3 region: CSARADGSYNEQFF. As DNA, the CDR3 is TGCAGTGCTAGAGCAGACGGGAGCTACAATGAGCAGTTCTTC.

The rearrangement uses TRBV15 and TRBJ2-3; TRBD2 matches at 8 bases. Per germline, CDR1 LNHNV and CDR2 YYDKDF (reference sequence). V lost 1 base to trimming and J lost 0 bases; unmatched junction nucleotides: 6. The CDR3 has 17 residues. CDR3 in amino acids: CATSRAGAGVSTDTQYF. The CDR3 nucleotides are TGTGCCACCAGCAGAGCAGGAGCGGGAGTCAGCACAGATACGCAGTATTTT.

This chain uses TRBV7-3 with TRBJ2-7; no firm D call. The V gene lost 6 bases and the J gene lost 6 bases, with 18 bases spanning the gap. Germline V gene lookup returns CDR1 SGHTA and CDR2 FQGTGA. CDR3 length: 14 residues. CDR3 sequence: CASSRNDGISEQYF. Here the CDR3 DNA reads TGTGCCAGCAGTCGCAACGACGGAATAAGCGAGCAGTACTTC.

V is TRBV5-6 and J is TRBJ1-3, with 10 bases fitting TRBD1. This CDR3 region has 16 residues. The germline CDR1 and CDR2 sequences are SGHDT and YYEEEE. Trimming removed 1 base from V and 5 bases from J; junction bases left unmatched: 6. The CDR3, as DNA: TGTGCCAGCAGCTTGAAGGGACAGGGGACTCGAAACACCATATATTTT. This translates into CASSLKGQGTRNTIYF.

This clonotype was counted only a few times. The chain recombines TRBV4-1 with TRBJ2-4; TRBD2 matches at 12 bases. Germline trimming cut 0 bases from V and 0 bases from J; bases unmatched to any gene: 9. The germline gives CDR1 MGHRA, CDR2 YSYEKL. The CDR3 runs 20 residues. The chain's CDR3 is CASSQDTSGRPPRAKNIQYF. CDR3 sequence (DNA): TGCGCCAGCAGCCAAGATACTAGCGGGAGGCCACCTAGAGCCAAAAACATTCAGTACTTC.

The chain carries TRBV7-9 and TRBJ2-1; D unclear. The germline V gene encodes CDR1 SEHNR and CDR2 FQNEAQ (reference sequence). The germline V and J ends were trimmed by 5 bases and 8 bases, with 13 bases remaining between them. The CDR3 is made up of 13 amino acids. CDR3 DNA: TGTGCCAGCAGCCCGAATCTCGGCTATGAGCAGTTCTTC. Translating it yields CASSPNLGYEQFF.

This clonotype appeared once. The chain recombines TRBV5-1 with TRBJ2-7; D remains unclear. The germline V and J ends were trimmed by 3 bases and 4 bases, with 17 bases remaining between them. The CDR3 is 15 amino acids. The germline gives CDR1 SGHRS, CDR2 YFSETQ. Here the CDR3 reads CASSYQDPRAYEQYF. The CDR3 bases are TGCGCCAGCAGCTATCAGGACCCTCGGGCATACGAGCAGTACTTC. Variable domain in full (rest from reference TRBV5-1 and TRBJ2-7): KAGVTQTPRYLIKTRGQQVTLSCSPISGHRSVSWYQQTPGQGLQFLFEYFSETQRNKGNFPGRFSGRQFSNSRSEMNVSTLELGDSALYLCASSYQDPRAYEQYFGPGTRLTVT.

V usage is TRBV6-5 and J usage is TRBJ1-6, with a tentative D call TRBD1 (6 bases). The CDR3 is 14 residues long. CDR1 MNHEY and CDR2 SVGAGI come from the germline V gene. V dropped 2 bases and J dropped 8 bases, with 10 bases sitting between them. Here the CDR3 DNA reads TGTGCCAGCAGTTACGCAGGGGCAGATTCACCCCTCCACTTT. Encoded protein: CASSYAGADSPLHF.

This clonotype was found a few times. This chain links TRBV19 with TRBJ2-1, with 7 bases that match TRBD2. J lost 4 bases, V lost 5 bases, and 8 bases had no gene match. Germline V CDR1 and CDR2: LNHDA, SQIVND (reference sequence). CDR3 length: 15 residues. The CDR3 DNA is TGTGCCAGTAGTGAAGGACTAGTCGCTTACAATGAGCAGTTCTTC. It codes for CASSEGLVAYNEQFF.

This clonotype was counted between two and nine times. The junction and the germline gene differ at one end; a read error may be behind it. The V call is TRBV7-7, the J call TRBJ2-7; TRBD2 aligns across 12 bases. CDR3 length: 15 amino acids. Germline loops: CDR1 SSHAT, CDR2 FNYEAQ (reference sequence). CDR3 in amino acids: CASSPGLAGTHEQYF. In DNA form, the CDR3 reads TGTGCTAGCAGCCCCGGACTAGCGGGAACCCACGAGCAGTACTTC.

This clonotype showed up just a few times. CDR3 residues: CSAGMESGKKKYEQYF. The CDR3 region has the DNA TGCAGTGCTGGCATGGAGAGCGGGAAAAAGAAGTACGAGCAGTACTTC. This chain connects TRBV20-1 to TRBJ2-7; 7 bases align to TRBD2. V dropped 5 bases and J dropped 4; count of bases not matched to a gene: 17. Germline V gives CDR1 DFQATT, CDR2 SNEGSKA (reference sequence). The CDR3 contains 16 residues.

The chain couples TRBV30 to TRBJ1-1; D remains ambiguous. The germline CDR1 and CDR2 sequences are GTSNPN and SVGIG (reference sequence). Trimming cost V 4 bases and J 1 base, with 10 bases left between them. This CDR3 has 13 residues. CDR3 amino acids: CAWIEQTNTEAFF. As DNA, the CDR3 is TGTGCCTGGATAGAACAGACGAACACTGAAGCTTTCTTT.

The chain has TRBV20-1 and TRBJ1-2; D unresolved. The CDR3 runs 17 residues. V lost 0 bases to trimming and J lost 4 bases, with 21 bases between them. Germline V gives CDR1 DFQATT, CDR2 SNEGSKA (reference sequence). CDR3 bases: TGCAGTGCTAGAGAGAACACCCCCGGATCCACGCTCTATGGCTACACCTTC. Translated: CSARENTPGSTLYGYTF.

Worth noting for this clonotype: Relative to the germline gene, one junction end is altered; a read error may explain this. The chain carries TRBV29-1 and TRBJ1-2, with D perhaps matching TRBD1 (6 bases). CDR3 length: 12 amino acids. CDR1 is SQVTM, CDR2 ANQGSEA, per germline. The CDR3 sequence is CSVEMAGTRGLF. The CDR3 DNA reads as TGCAGCGTTGAAATGGCAGGGACAAGGGGCCTCTTC.

J is TRBJ2-7 and V is TRBV29-1; 8 bases align to TRBD2. The germline gives CDR1 SQVTM, CDR2 ANQGSEA. Trimming at V came to 7 bases and at J to 5 bases, leaving 7 bases not matched to a gene. This CDR3 spans 12 amino acids. CDR3 in amino acids: CSARQRENEQYF. CDR3 coding DNA: TGCAGCGCACGCCAGCGGGAGAACGAGCAGTACTTC.

This sequence joins TRBV9 and TRBJ2-1, with no clear D. In germline, CDR1 is SGDLS, CDR2 YYNGEE. The CDR3 is 14 amino acids. V shed 2 bases and J shed 3 bases, with 9 bases lying between them. CDR3 sequence: CASSVGRSYNEQFF. In nucleotides, the CDR3 is TGTGCCAGCAGCGTCGGGCGGAGCTACAATGAGCAGTTCTTC.

V and J are TRBV25-1 and TRBJ1-1, with D maybe TRBD1 (6 bases). Germline V CDR1 and CDR2: MGHDK, SYGVNS. The ends were cut back, 8 bases at V and 3 bases at J, with 13 bases in the middle. The CDR3 totals 13 residues. CDR3 amino acids: CASQINRDTEAFF. The CDR3 nucleotides are TGTGCCAGCCAGATAAACAGGGACACTGAAGCTTTCTTT.

The table lists this clonotype with a few counts. The chain has TRBV11-2 and TRBJ2-7; 10 bases fit TRBD2. The trim removed 5 bases at V and 0 bases at J, leaving 13 bases unmatched. The CDR3 covers 18 residues. The germline V gene encodes CDR1 SGHAT and CDR2 FQNNGV. In DNA, the CDR3 is TGTGCCAGCAGCCCCTGGACTAGCGGAAGAGGGTACTCCTACGAGCAGTACTTC. It translates to CASSPWTSGRGYSYEQYF.

This clonotype has a handful of counts. V and J are TRBV18 and TRBJ2-2; 7 positions agree with TRBD1. Trimming took 2 bases from V and 3 from J; bases not matched to a gene: 3. Germline V gene sequence: CDR1 KGHSH, CDR2 LQKENI. CDR3 length: 15 residues. The CDR3 region is CASSPADRYTGELFF. In DNA form, the CDR3 reads TGTGCCAGCTCACCAGCGGACAGGTACACCGGGGAGCTGTTTTTT.

V is TRBV27 and J is TRBJ2-3; weak D call: TRBD2 (5 bases). V lost 5 bases and J lost 4, with 19 bases in between. This CDR3 spans 16 amino acids. In germline, CDR1 is MNHEY, CDR2 SMNVEV (reference sequence). The CDR3 region is CASSPTPLARPDTQYF. The CDR3 coding sequence is TGTGCCAGCAGTCCCACCCCGTTAGCGAGGCCAGATACGCAGTATTTT.

This clonotype was counted between two and nine times. The genes are TRBV7-2 and TRBJ2-5, with 7 bases aligning to TRBD1. The CDR3 totals 16 residues. J gave up 5 bases and V 1 base, and 10 bases lay outside the gene matches. Germline V gene lookup returns CDR1 SGHTA and CDR2 FQGNSA. CDR3 bases: TGTGCCAGCAGCTTAGAGGGACAGCAGTTCAGGGAGACCCAGTACTTC. It translates to CASSLEGQQFRETQYF.

This clonotype was picked up many times. The chain carries TRBV4-1 and TRBJ1-1; D is undetermined. CDR3 length: 16 amino acids. CDR1 MGHRA and CDR2 YSYEKL come from the germline V gene. Between the trimmed V and J ends, which lost 0 bases and 4 bases, there was a span of 15 bases. CDR3: CASSQELGNLFTEAFF. DNA of the CDR3: TGCGCCAGCAGCCAAGAATTAGGGAACCTGTTCACTGAAGCTTTCTTT.

This clonotype was observed a handful of times. CDR3 region: CSVGTSGRTPYEQYF. DNA for the CDR3: TGCAGCGTGGGGACTAGCGGGAGAACGCCTTACGAGCAGTACTTC. The chain combines TRBV29-1 with TRBJ2-7; 14 bases fit TRBD2. The CDR3 spans 15 residues. Unmatched junction bases numbered 8, after V lost 6 bases and J lost 4 bases. Germline V lookup: CDR1 SQVTM, CDR2 ANQGSEA.

This clonotype was picked up many times. The chain employs TRBV5-6 and TRBJ1-1; the D is unclear. V gave up 0 bases and J gave up 0 bases, with 3 bases separating them. This CDR3 has 13 amino acids. The germline CDR1 and CDR2 sequences are SGHDT and YYEEEE. CDR3 nucleotide sequence: TGTGCCAGCAGCTTGGCGGTGAACACTGAAGCTTTCTTT. Translating it yields CASSLAVNTEAFF.

The chain recombines TRBV20-1 with TRBJ2-7; weak D call: TRBD2 (5 bases). V lost 3 bases to trimming and J lost 3 bases, with 12 bases between them. Germline-derived CDR1 and CDR2 are DFQATT and SNEGSKA (reference sequence). The CDR3 totals 13 residues. DNA for the CDR3: TGCAGTGCTAGCGGGAAGCCAGACTACGAGCAGTACTTC. It yields the protein CSASGKPDYEQYF.

The chain combines TRBV5-5 with TRBJ1-4; tentative D call: TRBD1 (6 bases). Trimming took 0 bases from V and 5 from J, leaving 14 bases between them. Germline assignment: CDR1 SGHKS and CDR2 YYEKEE (reference sequence). This CDR3 region has 16 residues. The CDR3 region has the DNA TGTGCCAGCAGCTTGGGGGGGGCCTTTGTAAATGAAAAACTGTTTTTT. Its translation: CASSLGGAFVNEKLFF.

The sample holds a few counts of this clonotype. This chain links TRBV24-1 with TRBJ1-4, with 7 bases that match TRBD1. CDR3 length equals 15 residues. Germline loops: CDR1 KGHDR, CDR2 SFDVKD. The V and J ends lost 1 base and 8 bases, in that order; junction bases with no gene match: 6. CDR3 protein: CATSDFRDSGEKLFF. In DNA, the CDR3 is TGTGCCACCAGTGATTTCCGGGACAGCGGCGAAAAACTGTTTTTT.

The chain couples TRBV4-3 to TRBJ1-5; no clear D gene. Looked up from germline, CDR1 is LGHNA and CDR2 is YSLEER. V dropped 1 base and J dropped 3 bases, with 7 bases sitting between them. The CDR3 totals 14 residues. The CDR3 DNA is TGCGCCAGCAGCCAAGTAAATGACAATCAGCCCCAGCATTTT. This gives the protein CASSQVNDNQPQHF.

This clonotype came up a few times. The chain uses TRBV6-6 and TRBJ2-7; maybe TRBD2 (6 bases). Between the trimmed V and J ends, which lost 0 bases and 9 bases, there was a span of 21 bases. The germline V gene encodes CDR1 MNHNY and CDR2 SVGAGI (reference sequence). CDR3 size: 16 residues. The CDR3 DNA sequence: TGTGCCAGCAGTTACTCGGAAGCGGGCGGGATTTCGGGGCAGTACTTC. It encodes CASSYSEAGGISGQYF.

This chain connects TRBV20-1 to TRBJ2-2, with 9 bases matching TRBD2. V shed 1 base and J 4 bases; nucleotides not matched to a gene: 13. CDR1 and CDR2 (germline): DFQATT, SNEGSKA (reference sequence). The CDR3 contains 18 residues. For the CDR3, the DNA is TGCAGTGCTAGAGCTACAGTTAGCGGGAGTCATGGCACCGGGGAGCTGTTTTTT. Translating it yields CSARATVSGSHGTGELFF.

This clonotype has ten or more counts. The V and J genes are TRBV6-5 and TRBJ2-2; a possible D gene is TRBD1 (6 bases). Germline lookup yields CDR1 MNHEY and CDR2 SVGAGI. V was pared by 2 bases and J by 2 bases, with 21 bases between. The CDR3 length is 19 residues. CDR3 coding DNA: TGTGCCAGCAGTTACCGGACGGTTTGGACAGCATCAAACACCGGGGAGCTGTTTTTT. It codes for CASSYRTVWTASNTGELFF.

A few counts support this clonotype. The V call is TRBV5-1, the J call TRBJ2-7; D perhaps matches TRBD2 (6 bases). The CDR3 is 14 amino acids. CDR1 and CDR2 (germline): SGHRS, YFSETQ. V lost 3 bases and J lost 2, with 12 bases in between. The CDR3 here is CASSSGLQAYEQYF. The CDR3 DNA sequence: TGCGCCAGCAGCTCGGGACTTCAGGCCTACGAGCAGTACTTC.